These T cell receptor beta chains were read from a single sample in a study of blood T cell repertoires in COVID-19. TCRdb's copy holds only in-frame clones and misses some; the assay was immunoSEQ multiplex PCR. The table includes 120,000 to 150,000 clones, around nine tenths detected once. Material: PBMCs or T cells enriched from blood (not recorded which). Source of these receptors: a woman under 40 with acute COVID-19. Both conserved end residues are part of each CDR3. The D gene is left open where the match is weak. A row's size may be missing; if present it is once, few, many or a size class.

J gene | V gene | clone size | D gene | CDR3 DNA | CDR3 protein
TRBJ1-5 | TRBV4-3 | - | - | TGCGCCAGCAGCCAAGATAGTGGGCAGGAAAACTGGCCCCAGCATTTT | CASSQDSGQENWPQHF
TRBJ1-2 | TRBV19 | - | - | TGTGCCAGTAGTATCAAAAATCCCAGGACAGCCACCACCTTC | CASSIKNPRTATTF
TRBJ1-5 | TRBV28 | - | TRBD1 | TGTGCCAGCAGTTCGCCTCGGGACAGGTATAGCAATCAGCCCCAGCATTTT | CASSSPRDRYSNQPQHF
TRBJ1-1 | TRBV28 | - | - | TGTGCCAGCAGTCCTAATTACAGCCGGGGGAACACTGAAGCTTTCTTT | CASSPNYSRGNTEAFF
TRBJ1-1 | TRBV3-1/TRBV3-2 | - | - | TGTGCCAGCAGCCAAGATCTAAGGCAGACAGCCTACCCTGAAGCTTTCTTT | CASSQDLRQTAYPEAFF
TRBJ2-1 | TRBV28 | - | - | TGTGCCAGCAGTTCCTCGGGGACACTGTCCTACAATGAGCAGTTCTTC | CASSSSGTLSYNEQFF
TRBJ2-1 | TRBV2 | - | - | TGTGCCAGCAGTGAGGAACAGATTTTCAGCTCCTACAATGAGCAGTTCTTC | CASSEEQIFSSYNEQFF
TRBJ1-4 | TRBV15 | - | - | TGTGCCACCAGCACCGGGAGGACACCTGCAACTAATGAAAAACTGTTTTTT | CATSTGRTPATNEKLFF
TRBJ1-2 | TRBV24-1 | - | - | TGTGCCACCAGTGATTTGGCTCTTCTGTCCCAACCTACCGTCGGTGAGGCCGATGGCTACACCTTC | CATSDLALLSQPTVGEADGYTF
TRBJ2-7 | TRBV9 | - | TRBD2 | TGTGCCAGCAGCCCCCGAGGACTAGTCCCCTACGAGCAGTACTTC | CASSPRGLVPYEQYF
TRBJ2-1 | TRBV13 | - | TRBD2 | TGTGCCAGCAGCCACCGACTAGCGGGACACTATGAGCAGTTCTTC | CASSHRLAGHYEQFF
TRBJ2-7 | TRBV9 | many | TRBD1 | TGTGCCAGCAGCCTGAGGACAGGGAGCGAGCAGTACTTC | CASSLRTGSEQYF
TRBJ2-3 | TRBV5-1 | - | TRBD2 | TGCGCCAGCAGCCCTTCTAGCGGGAGACTCACAGATACGCAGTATTTT | CASSPSSGRLTDTQYF
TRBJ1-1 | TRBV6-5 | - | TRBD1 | TGTGCCAGCAGTTACCTTCGAACAGGGGGTGAAGCTTTCTTT | CASSYLRTGGEAFF
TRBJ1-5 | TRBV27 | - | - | TGTGCCAGCAGTGGGGAGGTGGGCAGGGCTAGCAATCAGCCCCAGCATTTT | CASSGEVGRASNQPQHF
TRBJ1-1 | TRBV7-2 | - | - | TGTGCCAGCAGCTCGGACTGGGGGGGGACTGAAGCTTTCTTT | CASSSDWGGTEAFF
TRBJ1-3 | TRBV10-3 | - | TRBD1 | TGTGCCATTGGGACAGGGGGCGGTGGAAACACCATATATTTT | CAIGTGGGGNTIYF
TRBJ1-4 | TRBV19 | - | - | TGTGCCAGTAGTATAGAAGGGAGGAGAAATGAAAAACTGTTTTTT | CASSIEGRRNEKLFF
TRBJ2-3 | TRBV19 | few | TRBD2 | TGTGCCAGTAGTATCCAGGCGGGAGGGGCCCGGGAGGTATTGGATACGCAGTATTTT | CASSIQAGGAREVLDTQYF
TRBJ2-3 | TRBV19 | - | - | TGTGCCAGTAGTTCCCTAGCTCCAGATACGCAGTATTTT | CASSSLAPDTQYF
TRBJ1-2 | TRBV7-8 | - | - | TGTGCCAGCAGCCAAAGGACACACGAATATGGCTACACCTTC | CASSQRTHEYGYTF
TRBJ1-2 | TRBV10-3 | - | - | TGTGCCATCAGGGATACAGGGTTACATGGCTACACCTTC | CAIRDTGLHGYTF
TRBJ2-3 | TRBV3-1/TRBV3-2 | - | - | TGTGCCAGCAGCCAAGCCCTGACCGGGGGGCTCACAGATACGCAGTATTTT | CASSQALTGGLTDTQYF
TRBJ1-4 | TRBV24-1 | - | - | TGTGCCACCAGTGGGGGCAGTGTTAATGAAAAACTGTTTTTT | CATSGGSVNEKLFF
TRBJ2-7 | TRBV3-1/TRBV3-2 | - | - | TGTGCCAGCAGCCAAGTGTACGGTCCAGCGACCTACGAGCAGTACTTC | CASSQVYGPATYEQYF
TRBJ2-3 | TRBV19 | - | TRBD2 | TGTGCCAGTAGTATACGAGGGACCGCGGGGACCCTTGGAGCGGGAGCCCGGGATACGCAGTATTTT | CASSIRGTAGTLGAGARDTQYF
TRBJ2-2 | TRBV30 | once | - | TGTGCCTGGAGTGTATTGGGTGCCCTCGGGGGTGCGCTTAGGGGTGAGGCGAACACCGGGGAGCTGTTTTTT | CAWSVLGALGGALRGEANTGELFF
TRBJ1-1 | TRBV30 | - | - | TGTGCCTGGAGTGTGGGGGGGCACACTGAAGCTTTCTTT | CAWSVGGHTEAFF
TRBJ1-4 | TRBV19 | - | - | TGTGCCACCCAAGACCGCGGGCGCGCGACTAATGAAAAACTGTTTTTT | CATQDRGRATNEKLFF
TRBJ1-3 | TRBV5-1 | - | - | TGCGCCAGCAGCCCCGGTGGAAACACCATATATTTT | CASSPGGNTIYF
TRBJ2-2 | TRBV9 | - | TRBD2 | TGTGCCAGCAGCGAACTAGCGGGAGGGCTCGGGGAGCTGTTTTTT | CASSELAGGLGELFF
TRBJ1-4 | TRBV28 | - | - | TGTGCCAGCAGCTTAGCGGGGGGCCTTAATGAAAAACTGTTTTTT | CASSLAGGLNEKLFF
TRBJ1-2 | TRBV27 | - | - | TGTGCCAGCAGTTTCTTGGGGGCGGGTGGCTACACCTTC | CASSFLGAGGYTF
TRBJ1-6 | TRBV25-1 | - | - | TGTGCCAGCAGTGACAGTTCCCCATTAATGAATTCACCCCTCCACTTT | CASSDSSPLMNSPLHF
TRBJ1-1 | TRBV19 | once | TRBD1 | TGTGCCAGTAGTGACTACCTCGGGACAGGGAACACTGAAGCTTTCTTT | CASSDYLGTGNTEAFF
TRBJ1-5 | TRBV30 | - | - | TGTGCCTGGAGTGGTAGGGGTTTCAATCAGCCCCAGCATTTT | CAWSGRGFNQPQHF
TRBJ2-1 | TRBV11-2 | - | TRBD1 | TGTGCCAGCAGGGAACCCGGACAGGCCACCACCTACAATGAGCAGTTCTTC | CASREPGQATTYNEQFF
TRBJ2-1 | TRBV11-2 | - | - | TGTGCCAGCAGCTTTCCACTACAGGGAAACCCCAACAATGAGCAGTTCTTC | CASSFPLQGNPNNEQFF
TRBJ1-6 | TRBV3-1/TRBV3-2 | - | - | TGTGCCAGCAGCCTCAGGACAGAAGGCCGGGAGGGCTCCTATAATTCACCCCTCCACTTT | CASSLRTEGREGSYNSPLHF
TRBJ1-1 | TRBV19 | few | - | TGTGCCAGTAGTCAAGCGGGGATGGCTTTCTTT | CASSQAGMAFF
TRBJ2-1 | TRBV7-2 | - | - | TGTGCCAGCAGCTTAGTGGCCCTCAGCGGGGACATGCTAGGTGAGCAGTTCTTC | CASSLVALSGDMLGEQFF
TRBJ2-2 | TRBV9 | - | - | TGTGCCAGCAGCGTCATGGACGGGAGCTGGACCGGGGAGCTGTTTTTT | CASSVMDGSWTGELFF
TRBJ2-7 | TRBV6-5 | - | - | TGTGCCAGCAGCTCGACTGGGGCGCAGTACTTC | CASSSTGAQYF
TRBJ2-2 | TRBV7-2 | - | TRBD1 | TGTGCCAGCAGCTTAACTAGGGACAGGGCAAACACCGGGGAGCTGTTTTTT | CASSLTRDRANTGELFF
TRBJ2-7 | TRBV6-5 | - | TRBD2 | TGTGCCAGCAATAGCGGGAGCGGCTACGAGCAGTACTTC | CASNSGSGYEQYF
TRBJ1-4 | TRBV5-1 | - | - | TGCGCCAGCAGCTTGATCGTCGGGGCAACTAATGAAAAACTGTTTTTT | CASSLIVGATNEKLFF
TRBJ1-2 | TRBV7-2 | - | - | TGTGCCAGCAGCTTACGGGGTTCTTATGGCTACACCTTC | CASSLRGSYGYTF
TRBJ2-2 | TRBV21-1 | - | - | TGTGCCAGCAGCAAAGCTACCCCCAGGGCGAACACCGGGGAGCTGTTTTTT | CASSKATPRANTGELFF
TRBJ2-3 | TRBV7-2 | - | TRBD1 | TGTGCCAGCAGCTTCAGGGGGCCCACAGATACGCAGTATTTT | CASSFRGPTDTQYF
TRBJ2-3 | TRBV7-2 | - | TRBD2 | TGTGCCAGCGGCGGACCACTACGGGAGGGTACGCAGTATTTT | CASGGPLREGTQYF
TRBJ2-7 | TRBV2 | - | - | TGTGCCAGCAGCGATCAGGACTACGAGCAGTACTTC | CASSDQDYEQYF